This T cell receptor (beta chain) was observed in a study of T cell clonotyping in hematopoietic cell transplantation. Whole-study results and caveats: At the given depth, recipient repertoires were over 97% de novo clonotypes. Graft donor and pretransplant recipient Inverse Simpson Index values predicted broader posttransplant TCR diversity. Cells were unsorted, so CD4 and CD8 contributions were not separated. Recipient TCR diversity dropped after transplant; expanded clonotypes rose from day 30 to 180.

As for this clone: Its antigen is as yet unknown.

TCRdb keeps only in-frame clones here, not all; method: immunoSEQ multiplex PCR. The table includes 15,000 to 20,000 clones, over 65% detected once. The source was PBMCs, collected 100 days after allogeneic stem cell transplant. This TCR derives from a male patient in his sixties who had an allogeneic stem cell transplant from a related donor, so the T cells may come from the graft donor. Some clones in this sample may be carry-over from other donors' samples.

This CDR3 is CASSLRMEWETQYF. The CDR3 DNA is TGTGCCAGCAGCCTCCGGATGGAATGGGAGACCCAGTACTTC. The V and J genes are TRBV9 and TRBJ2-5, with D unclear. V lost 4 bases and J 5 bases, leaving 15 bases between the germline ends. Germline V lookup: CDR1 SGDLS, CDR2 YYNGEE. The CDR3 totals 14 residues.